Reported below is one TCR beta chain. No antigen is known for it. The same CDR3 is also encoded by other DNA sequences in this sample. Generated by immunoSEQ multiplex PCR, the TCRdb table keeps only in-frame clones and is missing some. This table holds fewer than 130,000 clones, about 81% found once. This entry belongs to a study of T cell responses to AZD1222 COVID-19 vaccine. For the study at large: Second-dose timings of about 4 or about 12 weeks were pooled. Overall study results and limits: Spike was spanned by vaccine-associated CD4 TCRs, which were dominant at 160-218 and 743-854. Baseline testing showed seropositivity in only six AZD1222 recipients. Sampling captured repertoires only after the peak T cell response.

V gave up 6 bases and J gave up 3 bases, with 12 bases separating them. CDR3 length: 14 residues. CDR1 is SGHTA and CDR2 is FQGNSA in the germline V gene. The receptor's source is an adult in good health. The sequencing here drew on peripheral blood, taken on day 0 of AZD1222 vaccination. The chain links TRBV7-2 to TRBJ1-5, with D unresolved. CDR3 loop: CASSLGRNNQPQHF. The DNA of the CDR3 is TGTGCCAGCAGTCTCGGCCGGAACAATCAGCCCCAGCATTTT.